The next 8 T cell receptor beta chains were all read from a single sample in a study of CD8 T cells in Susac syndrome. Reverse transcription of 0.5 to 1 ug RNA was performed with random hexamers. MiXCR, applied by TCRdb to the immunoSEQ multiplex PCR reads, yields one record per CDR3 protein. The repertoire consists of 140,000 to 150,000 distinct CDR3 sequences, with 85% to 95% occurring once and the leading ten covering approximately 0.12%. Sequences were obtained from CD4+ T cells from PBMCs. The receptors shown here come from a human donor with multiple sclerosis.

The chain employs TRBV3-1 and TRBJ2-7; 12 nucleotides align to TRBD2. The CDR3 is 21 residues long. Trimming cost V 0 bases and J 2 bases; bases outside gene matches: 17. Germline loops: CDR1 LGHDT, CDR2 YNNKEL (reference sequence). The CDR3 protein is CASSQDFGSWGLAGSPYEQYF. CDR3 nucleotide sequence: TGTGCCAGCAGCCAAGATTTCGGCTCCTGGGGACTAGCGGGTTCTCCCTACGAGCAGTACTTC.

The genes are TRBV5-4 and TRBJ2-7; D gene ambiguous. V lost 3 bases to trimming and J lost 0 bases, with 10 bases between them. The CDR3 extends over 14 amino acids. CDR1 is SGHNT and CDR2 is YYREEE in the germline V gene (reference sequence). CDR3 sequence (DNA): TGTGCCAGCAGCTCACAGTTGAGCTCCTACGAGCAGTACTTC. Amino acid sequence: CASSSQLSSYEQYF. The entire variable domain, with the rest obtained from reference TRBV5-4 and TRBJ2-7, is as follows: ETGVTQSPTHLIKTRGQQVTLRCSSQSGHNTVSWYQQALGQGPQFIFQYYREEENGRGNFPPRFSGLQFPNYSSELNVNALELDDSALYLCASSSQLSSYEQYFGPGTRLTVT.

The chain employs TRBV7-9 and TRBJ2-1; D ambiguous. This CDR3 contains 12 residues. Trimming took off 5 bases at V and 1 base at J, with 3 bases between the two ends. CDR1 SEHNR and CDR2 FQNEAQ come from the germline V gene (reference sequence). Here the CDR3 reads CASSTSYNEQFF. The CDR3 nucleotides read TGTGCCAGCAGCACTTCCTACAATGAGCAGTTCTTC.

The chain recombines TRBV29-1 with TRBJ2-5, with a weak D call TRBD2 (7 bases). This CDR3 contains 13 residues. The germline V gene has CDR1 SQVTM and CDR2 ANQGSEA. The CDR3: CSIWGGGKETQYF. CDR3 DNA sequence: TGCAGTATCTGGGGCGGGGGCAAGGAGACCCAGTACTTC. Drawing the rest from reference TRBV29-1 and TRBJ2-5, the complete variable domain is SAVISQKPSRDICQRGTSLTIQCQVDSQVTMMFWYRQQPGQSLTLIATANQGSEATYESGFVIDKFPISRPNLTFSTLTVSNMSPEDSSIYLCSIWGGGKETQYFGPGTRLLVL.

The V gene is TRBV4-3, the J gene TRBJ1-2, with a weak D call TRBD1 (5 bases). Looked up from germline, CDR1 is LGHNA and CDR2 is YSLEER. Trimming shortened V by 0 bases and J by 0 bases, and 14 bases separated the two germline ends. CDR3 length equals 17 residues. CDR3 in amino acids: CASSQETMRDSNYGYTF. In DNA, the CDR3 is TGCGCCAGCAGCCAAGAAACGATGAGGGACTCTAACTATGGCTACACCTTC.

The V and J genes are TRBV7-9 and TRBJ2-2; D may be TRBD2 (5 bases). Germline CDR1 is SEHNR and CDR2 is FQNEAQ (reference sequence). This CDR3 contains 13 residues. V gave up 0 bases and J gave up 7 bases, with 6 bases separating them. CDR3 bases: TGTGCCAGCAGCTTAGCCGGAGGCGGGGAGCTGTTTTTT. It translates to CASSLAGGGELFF.

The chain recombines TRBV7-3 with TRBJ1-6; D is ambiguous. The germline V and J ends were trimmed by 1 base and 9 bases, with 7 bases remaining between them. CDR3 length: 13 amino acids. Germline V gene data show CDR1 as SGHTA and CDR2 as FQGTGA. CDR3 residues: CASSLNMASPLHF. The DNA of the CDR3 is TGTGCCAGCAGCTTAAATATGGCTTCACCCCTCCACTTT.

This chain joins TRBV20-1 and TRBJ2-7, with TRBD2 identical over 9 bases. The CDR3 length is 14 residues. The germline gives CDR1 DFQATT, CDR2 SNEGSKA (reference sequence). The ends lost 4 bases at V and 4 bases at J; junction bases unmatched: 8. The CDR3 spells CSATPGGRAYEQYF. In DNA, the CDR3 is TGCAGTGCTACCCCTGGCGGGAGGGCTTACGAGCAGTACTTC.